This TCR beta chain was sequenced for a study of beta chain features in type 1 diabetes. General study points: Among all four CD4+ subsets, Type 1 diabetes patients had TCRB CDR3s that were moderately but significantly shorter.

As concerns this clone: Its antigen is still unknown.

Germline CDR1 is GTSNPN and CDR2 is SVGIG (reference sequence). There are 17 residues in the CDR3. With 0 bases clipped from V and 5 bases from J, the junction kept 6 bases outside the gene matches. Reverse transcription of all isolated RNA meant that expressed TCRB transcripts were sequenced. The assay was immunoSEQ multiplex PCR, and TCRdb's table has in-frame clones only and misses some. The sample records around 300,000 clones, about 15% being singletons. The chain links TRBV30 to TRBJ2-1; 14 bases match TRBD2. The sequence came from a man between 18 and 29 years old with type 1 diabetes. The sample taken for sequencing was naive CD4+ T cells from blood. CDR3 region: CAWSVGVTSGRDNEQFF. DNA for the CDR3: TGTGCCTGGAGTGTGGGAGTGACTAGCGGGAGGGACAATGAGCAGTTCTTC.